Listed below are T cell receptor beta chains from one sample, sequenced in a study of cytomegalovirus exposure and HLA in healthy donors. Profiling relied on immunoSEQ multiplex PCR, and the TCRdb table lists in-frame clones only, not all of them. The data contain fewer than 50,000 clones, approximately 57% of them seen just once; the ten biggest clones take up approximately 12%. Specimen: PBMCs. These receptors were collected from a man aged 55-75 years in good health and CMV-seropositive. CDR3s include the opening cysteine and the closing phenylalanine or tryptophan. A D gene is named only where the DNA matches it firmly. Size values are once, few and many counts, or a class for expanded clones, and some rows have none.

size	V	length	J	D	CDR3	DNA
NA	TRBV19	13	TRBJ1-5	NA	CASSGPSTRPQHF	TGTGCCAGTAGTGGGCCTTCGACCCGGCCCCAGCATTTT
NA	TRBV5-1	13	TRBJ2-7	TRBD2	CASSLDLGLVPYF	TGCGCCAGCAGCTTAGACCTGGGACTAGTACCGTACTTC
NA	TRBV23-1	14	TRBJ2-1	TRBD2	CASRSGRSYNEQFF	TGCGCCAGCAGGAGCGGGAGGTCCTACAATGAGCAGTTCTTC
once	TRBV7-6	15	TRBJ2-5	TRBD2	CASSPQLAGLETQYF	TGTGCCAGCAGCCCCCAACTAGCGGGGCTAGAGACCCAGTACTTC
few	TRBV6-6	15	TRBJ1-5	TRBD1	CASQTRDSHNQPQHF	TGTGCCAGCCAGACCCGGGACAGCCACAATCAGCCCCAGCATTTT
NA	TRBV4-1	16	TRBJ1-2	TRBD1	CASSPGPGQVDYGYTF	TGCGCCAGCAGCCCCGGTCCCGGACAGGTCGACTATGGCTACACCTTC
few	TRBV4-1	14	TRBJ1-5	NA	CASSQRVRTQPQHF	TGCGCCAGCAGCCAGCGAGTCCGTACTCAGCCCCAGCATTTT
few	TRBV4-1	15	TRBJ2-1	NA	CASSQDVSSYNEQFF	TGCGCCAGCAGCCAAGATGTCAGCTCCTACAATGAGCAGTTCTTC
NA	TRBV5-4	15	TRBJ2-7	TRBD2	CASSLGTSANYEQYF	TGTGCCAGCAGCTTGGGGACTAGCGCTAACTACGAGCAGTACTTC
NA	TRBV13	15	TRBJ2-7	TRBD2	CASSFRTSGGDEQYF	TGTGCCAGCAGCTTCCGGACTAGCGGAGGGGACGAGCAGTACTTC
once	TRBV6-1	12	TRBJ1-5	NA	CASGDRDQPQHF	TGTGCCAGCGGCGACAGAGATCAGCCCCAGCATTTT
NA	TRBV15	15	TRBJ1-1	NA	CATSRADRWNTEAFF	TGTGCCACCAGCAGAGCGGACAGATGGAACACTGAAGCTTTCTTT
NA	TRBV30	13	TRBJ2-7	TRBD1	CAWSGGQVGEQYF	TGTGCCTGGAGCGGGGGACAGGTGGGCGAGCAGTACTTC
once	TRBV11-2	14	TRBJ2-7	NA	CASSLEQDPYEQYF	TGTGCCAGCAGCTTAGAACAGGATCCCTACGAGCAGTACTTC
NA	TRBV10-3	15	TRBJ1-4	TRBD1	CAISQRQGPNEKLFF	TGTGCCATCAGTCAGCGACAGGGGCCTAATGAAAAACTGTTTTTT
NA	TRBV6-6	11	TRBJ2-7	NA	CASTLLYEQYF	TGTGCCAGCACCCTCCTTTACGAGCAGTACTTC
NA	TRBV21-1	18	TRBJ1-1	NA	CASSKPFRQGRMNTEAFF	TGTGCCAGCAGCAAACCTTTTAGACAGGGGAGGATGAACACTGAAGCTTTCTTT
few	TRBV6-5	16	TRBJ1-4	NA	CASSYALGHGNEKLFF	TGTGCCAGCAGTTACGCCCTGGGACACGGAAATGAAAAACTGTTTTTT
few	TRBV6-6	15	TRBJ2-7	TRBD2	CASLGHLAGVYEQYF	TGTGCCTCCCTGGGCCATCTAGCGGGAGTGTACGAGCAGTACTTC
NA	TRBV7-9	15	TRBJ2-7	TRBD2	CASSFGEAGGSEQYF	TGTGCCAGCAGCTTTGGGGAAGCGGGAGGTTCCGAGCAGTACTTC
NA	TRBV30	15	TRBJ1-5	TRBD1	CAWSQKKGGDQPQHF	TGTGCCTGGAGTCAAAAAAAAGGGGGCGATCAGCCCCAGCATTTT
NA	TRBV19	15	TRBJ2-5	TRBD1	CASSSRQGPQETQYF	TGTGCCAGTAGTTCTCGACAGGGTCCACAAGAGACCCAGTACTTC
NA	TRBV21-1	17	TRBJ2-2	NA	CASSKASGQGFTGELFF	TGTGCCAGCAGCAAAGCGTCGGGACAGGGTTTTACCGGGGAGCTGTTTTTT
NA	TRBV5-4	15	TRBJ1-1	TRBD1	CASSLIPGQGTEAFF	TGTGCCAGCAGCCTCATACCGGGACAGGGAACTGAAGCTTTCTTT
NA	TRBV19	17	TRBJ1-3	NA	CASSIPGGAGSGNTIYF	TGTGCCAGTAGTATTCCGGGTGGGGCCGGCTCTGGAAACACCATATATTTT
NA	TRBV11-3	16	TRBJ2-1	NA	CASSWGGGRLHNEQFF	TGTGCCAGCAGCTGGGGGGGCGGGAGATTGCACAATGAGCAGTTCTTC
NA	TRBV18	13	TRBJ2-7	TRBD1	CASRLTGTWEQYF	TGTGCCAGCAGATTGACAGGGACGTGGGAGCAGTACTTC
few	TRBV5-6	13	TRBJ2-7	NA	CASSLFNSYEQYF	TGTGCCAGCAGCTTGTTCAACTCCTACGAGCAGTACTTC
NA	TRBV5-6	17	TRBJ2-4	NA	CASSLKSSAGYKNIQYF	TGTGCCAGCAGCTTGAAGTCTAGCGCCGGTTACAAAAACATTCAGTACTTC
many	TRBV7-3	13	TRBJ2-3	TRBD2	CASSLGTRDTQYF	TGTGCCAGCAGCTTAGGGACTAGAGATACGCAGTATTTT
NA	TRBV4-3	15	TRBJ2-5	TRBD1	CASSQDSDRGRTQYF	TGCGCCAGCAGCCAAGATTCGGACAGGGGGAGGACCCAGTACTTC
NA	TRBV7-2	15	TRBJ1-4	NA	CASSLSRGANEKLFF	TGTGCCAGCAGCTTAAGCCGGGGAGCTAATGAAAAACTGTTTTTT
NA	TRBV5-1	14	TRBJ2-7	NA	CAPFVETDLGEQYF	TGCGCCCCTTTTGTGGAAACTGACTTGGGCGAGCAGTACTTC
few	TRBV7-2	13	TRBJ2-4	NA	CASSPQTGGTQYF	TGTGCCAGCAGCCCCCAGACAGGTGGGACTCAGTACTTC
NA	TRBV5-4	14	TRBJ2-2	TRBD1	CASSLTGYTGELFF	TGTGCCAGCTCTCTGACAGGGTACACCGGGGAGCTGTTTTTT
NA	TRBV27	15	TRBJ2-1	TRBD2	CASSFHGGEINEQFF	TGTGCCAGCAGTTTCCACGGGGGGGAAATCAATGAGCAGTTCTTC
NA	TRBV25-1	15	TRBJ1-1	NA	CASSGVRFPNTEAFF	TGTGCCAGCAGTGGGGTGAGGTTTCCGAACACTGAAGCTTTCTTT
NA	TRBV29-1	15	TRBJ2-1	TRBD1	CSVVDGTGNYNEQFF	TGCAGCGTTGTGGATGGGACAGGGAACTACAATGAGCAGTTCTTC
NA	TRBV28	13	TRBJ1-3	TRBD1	CAVDRASGNTIYF	TGTGCCGTAGACAGGGCGTCGGGAAACACCATATATTTT
once	TRBV28	15	TRBJ1-5	NA	CASSSMRGGDQPQHF	TGTGCCAGCAGTTCGATGAGGGGGGGAGATCAGCCCCAGCATTTT
NA	TRBV7-5	10	TRBJ1-5	NA	CVRSLPPQHF	TGTGTCAGAAGCCTCCCTCCCCAGCATTTT
NA	TRBV6-1	16	TRBJ2-7	TRBD1	CASSELPGTGGHEQYF	TGTGCCAGCAGTGAACTCCCCGGGACAGGGGGCCACGAGCAGTACTTC
few	TRBV2	14	TRBJ2-2	TRBD1	CASRIQGASGELFF	TGTGCCAGCAGAATACAGGGGGCGTCCGGGGAGCTGTTTTTT
NA	TRBV29-1	13	TRBJ2-1	NA	CSVYPGPYNEQFF	TGCAGCGTTTATCCGGGTCCTTACAATGAGCAGTTCTTC
NA	TRBV11-1	14	TRBJ2-7	TRBD2	CASSRGRASVEQYF	TGTGCCAGCAGCCGAGGGAGGGCCTCGGTCGAGCAGTACTTC
few	TRBV11-2	16	TRBJ2-1	TRBD2	CASSLRSGLVLNEQFF	TGTGCCAGCAGCTTAAGGTCCGGACTAGTCCTCAATGAGCAGTTCTTC
NA	TRBV5-4	13	TRBJ1-1	NA	CASEDLSLSEAFF	TGTGCCAGTGAGGACTTATCGCTCTCTGAAGCTTTCTTT
once	TRBV7-9	14	TRBJ1-2	TRBD1	CASSLYEGADGYTF	TGTGCCAGCAGCTTATATGAGGGGGCGGATGGCTACACCTTC
few	TRBV11-3	12	TRBJ2-1	NA	CASSSQGNEQFF	TGTGCCAGCAGCTCGCAGGGAAATGAGCAGTTCTTC
NA	TRBV9	15	TRBJ2-3	NA	CASSVAHQGGDTQYF	TGTGCCAGCAGCGTAGCTCACCAGGGGGGAGATACGCAGTATTTT
few	TRBV18	14	TRBJ2-1	TRBD1	CASSPGQPYNEQFF	TGTGCCAGCTCTCCGGGACAGCCCTACAATGAGCAGTTCTTC
NA	TRBV4-3	15	TRBJ1-1	NA	CASSQGGSGNTEAFF	TGCGCCAGCAGCCAAGGGGGCAGTGGGAACACTGAAGCTTTCTTT
NA	TRBV19	18	TRBJ2-1	TRBD2	CASSPSSRPSGNYNEQFF	TGTGCCAGTAGTCCCTCCTCGCGCCCTAGCGGAAACTACAATGAGCAGTTCTTC
NA	TRBV4-3	14	TRBJ1-1	TRBD1	CASSPDRGQTEAFF	TGCGCCAGCAGCCCGGACAGGGGGCAAACTGAAGCTTTCTTT
NA	TRBV4-1	15	TRBJ1-5	TRBD1	CASSPRQGDNQPQHF	TGCGCCAGCAGCCCCCGGCAGGGGGACAATCAGCCCCAGCATTTT
few	TRBV21-1	16	TRBJ2-2	NA	CASSKLAGVCTGELFF	TGTGCCAGCAGCAAATTAGCGGGAGTTTGTACCGGGGAGCTGTTTTTT
NA	TRBV4-1	17	TRBJ2-1	TRBD2	CASSQVSGGGSYNEQFF	TGCGCCAGCAGCCAAGTATCGGGAGGAGGGTCCTACAATGAGCAGTTCTTC
NA	TRBV7-3	17	TRBJ2-1	NA	CASTPHLGPVGANEQFF	TGTGCCAGCACTCCCCACCTGGGGCCCGTTGGGGCCAATGAGCAGTTCTTC